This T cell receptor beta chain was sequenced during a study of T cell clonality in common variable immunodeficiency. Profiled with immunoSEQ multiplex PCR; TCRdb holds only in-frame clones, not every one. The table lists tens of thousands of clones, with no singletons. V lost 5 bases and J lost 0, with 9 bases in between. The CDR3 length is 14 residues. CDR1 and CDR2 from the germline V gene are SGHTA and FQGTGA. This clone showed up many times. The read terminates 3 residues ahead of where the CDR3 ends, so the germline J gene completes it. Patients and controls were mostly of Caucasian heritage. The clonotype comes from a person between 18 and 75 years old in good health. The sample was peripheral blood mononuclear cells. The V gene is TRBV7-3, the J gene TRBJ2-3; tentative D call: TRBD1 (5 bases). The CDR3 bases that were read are TGTGCCAGCAGCCCGACAGCTAGCACAGATACG. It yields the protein CASSPTASTDT. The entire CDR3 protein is CASSPTASTDTQYF.